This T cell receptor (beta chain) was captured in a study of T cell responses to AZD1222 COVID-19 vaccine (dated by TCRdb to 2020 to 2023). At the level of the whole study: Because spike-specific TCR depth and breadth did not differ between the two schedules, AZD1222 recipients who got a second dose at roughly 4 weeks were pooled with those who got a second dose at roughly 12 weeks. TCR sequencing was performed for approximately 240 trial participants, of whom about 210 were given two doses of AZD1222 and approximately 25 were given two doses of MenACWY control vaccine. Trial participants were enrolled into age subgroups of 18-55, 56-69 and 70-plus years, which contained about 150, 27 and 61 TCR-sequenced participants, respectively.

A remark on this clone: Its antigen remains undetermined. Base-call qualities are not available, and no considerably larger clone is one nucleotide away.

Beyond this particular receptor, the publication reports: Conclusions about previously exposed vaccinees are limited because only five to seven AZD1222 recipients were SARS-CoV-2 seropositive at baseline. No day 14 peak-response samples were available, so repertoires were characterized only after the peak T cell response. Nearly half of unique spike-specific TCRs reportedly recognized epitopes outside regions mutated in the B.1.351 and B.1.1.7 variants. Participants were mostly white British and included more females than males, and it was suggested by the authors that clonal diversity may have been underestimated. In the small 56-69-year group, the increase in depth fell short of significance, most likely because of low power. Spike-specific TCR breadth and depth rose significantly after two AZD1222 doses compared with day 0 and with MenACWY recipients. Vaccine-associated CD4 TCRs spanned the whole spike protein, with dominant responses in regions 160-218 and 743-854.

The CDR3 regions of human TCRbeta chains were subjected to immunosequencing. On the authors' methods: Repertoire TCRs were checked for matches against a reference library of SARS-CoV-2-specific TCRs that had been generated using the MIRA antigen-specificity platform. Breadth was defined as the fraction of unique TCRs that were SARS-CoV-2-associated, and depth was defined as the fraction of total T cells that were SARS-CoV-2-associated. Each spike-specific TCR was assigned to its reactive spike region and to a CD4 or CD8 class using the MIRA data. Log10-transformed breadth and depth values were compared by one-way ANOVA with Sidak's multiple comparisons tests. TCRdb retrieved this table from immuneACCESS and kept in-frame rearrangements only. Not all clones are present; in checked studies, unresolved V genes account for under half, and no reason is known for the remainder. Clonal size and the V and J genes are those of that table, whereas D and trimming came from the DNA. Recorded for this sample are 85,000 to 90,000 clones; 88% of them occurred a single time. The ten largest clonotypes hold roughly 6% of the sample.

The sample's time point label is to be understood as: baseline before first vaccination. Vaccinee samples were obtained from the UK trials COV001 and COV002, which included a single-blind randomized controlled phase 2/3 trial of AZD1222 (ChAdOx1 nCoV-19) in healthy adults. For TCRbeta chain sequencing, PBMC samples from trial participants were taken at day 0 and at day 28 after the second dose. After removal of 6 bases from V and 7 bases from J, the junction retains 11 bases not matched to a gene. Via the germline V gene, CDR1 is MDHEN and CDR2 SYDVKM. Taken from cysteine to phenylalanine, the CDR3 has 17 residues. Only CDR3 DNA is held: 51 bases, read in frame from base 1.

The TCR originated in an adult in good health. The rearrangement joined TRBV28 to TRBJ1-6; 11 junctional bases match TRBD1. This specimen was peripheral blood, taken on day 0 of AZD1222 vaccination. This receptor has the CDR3 CASRRDRGTGGNSPLHF. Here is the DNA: TGTGCCAGCAGACGGGACAGGGGGACCGGGGGGAATTCACCCCTCCACTTT.